This passage covers 5 T cell receptor beta chains from one sample sequenced in a study of cytomegalovirus exposure and HLA in healthy donors. Vbeta (60) and Jbeta (13) primers were used in the PCR. Only in-frame clones appear in the TCRdb table, and some are missing; sequencing was by immunoSEQ multiplex PCR. The sample includes around 120,000 clones, around 81% of them seen just once. Source material: PBMCs. The receptor source for this set is a woman aged 25 to 39 in good health and CMV-seronegative.

The V and J genes are TRBV19 and TRBJ2-2, with 10 bases lining up with TRBD2. J gave up 6 bases and V 7 bases, and 8 bases lay outside the gene matches. The CDR3 runs to 15 residues. From germline, CDR1 is LNHDA and CDR2 SQIVND (reference sequence). In DNA form, the CDR3 reads TGTGCCAGTAACCAGCTAGCGGGAGCGGCCGGGGAGCTGTTTTTT. Translation gives CASNQLAGAAGELFF.

This clone was seen a handful of times. This chain links TRBV5-1 with TRBJ2-1, with 10 bases identical to TRBD2. J was trimmed by 12 bases and V by 7 bases; bases with no gene match: 16. Germline V gene sequence: CDR1 SGHRS, CDR2 YFSETQ. This CDR3 spans 15 amino acids. The CDR3 DNA reads TGCGCCAGCGGGCCCGGGGTAGCGGGAGGCCCGGGGCAGTTCTTC. It translates to CASGPGVAGGPGQFF.

As regards this clone: One junction end does not reproduce the germline sequence, and a read error may be involved. The chain has TRBV7-9 and TRBJ2-1, with TRBD2 matching over 12 bases. The V gene's germline CDR1 is SEHNR and CDR2 FQNEAQ (reference sequence). This CDR3 comprises 14 residues. This CDR3 is CASSLAGGWLEQFF. CDR3 DNA: TGTGCCAGCAGCCTAGCGGGAGGGTGGCTTGAGCAGTTCTTC. The complete variable domain, with remaining parts taken from reference TRBV7-9 and TRBJ2-1, reads DTGVSQNPRHKITKRGQNVTFRCDPISEHNRLYWYRQTLGQGPEFLTYFQNEAQLEKSRLLSDRFSAERPKGSFSTLEIQRTEQGDSAMYLCASSLAGGWLEQFFGPGTRLTVL.

This CDR3 reads CASSLSGHLNTDTQYF. CDR3 nucleotide sequence: TGTGCCAGTAGTCTCTCAGGACACCTAAACACAGATACGCAGTATTTT. The chain uses TRBV19 and TRBJ2-3; a weak D match, TRBD1 (5 bases). Germline V gene lookup returns CDR1 LNHDA and CDR2 SQIVND (reference sequence). Trimming took 5 bases from V and 2 from J, leaving 17 bases between them. The CDR3 consists of 16 residues.

V gene TRBV11-3 combines with J gene TRBJ2-5, with 8 bases that match TRBD1. Germline V gene sequence: CDR1 SGHNT, CDR2 YENEEA. Trimming cost V 7 bases and J 4 bases; bases outside gene matches: 20. The CDR3 runs 18 residues. Here the CDR3 reads CASILSDQGADRAETQYF. The CDR3 region has the DNA TGTGCCAGCATCCTATCCGACCAGGGGGCGGACCGTGCAGAGACCCAGTACTTC.